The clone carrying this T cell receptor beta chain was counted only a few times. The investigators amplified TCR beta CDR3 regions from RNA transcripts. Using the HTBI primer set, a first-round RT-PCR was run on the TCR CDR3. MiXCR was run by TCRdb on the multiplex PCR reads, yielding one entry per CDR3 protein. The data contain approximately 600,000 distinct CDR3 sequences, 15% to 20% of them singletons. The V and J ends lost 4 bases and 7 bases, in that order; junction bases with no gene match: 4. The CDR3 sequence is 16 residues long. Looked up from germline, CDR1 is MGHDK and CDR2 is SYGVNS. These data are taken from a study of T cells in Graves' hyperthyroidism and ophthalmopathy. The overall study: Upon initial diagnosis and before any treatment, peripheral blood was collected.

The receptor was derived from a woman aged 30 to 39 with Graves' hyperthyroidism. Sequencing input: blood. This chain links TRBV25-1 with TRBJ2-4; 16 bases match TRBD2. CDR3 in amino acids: CASSGSGLAGGNIQYF. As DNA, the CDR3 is TGTGCCAGCAGTGGCTCGGGACTAGCGGGAGGGAACATTCAGTACTTC.